These T cell receptor beta chains were read from a single sample in a study of blood T cell dynamics during melanoma immunotherapy. The assay was immunoSEQ multiplex PCR, and TCRdb's table has in-frame clones only and misses some. The sample shows about 8,600 clones, 85% of them seen only once. Sequenced material: blood, taken from a patient treated with checkpoint blockade. The receptor source for this set is a human donor with melanoma. Each CDR3 is given without its conserved first and last residue.

V gene: TRBV27
CDR3 protein: ASSSPRTGRGSPLH

V gene: TRBV7-2
CDR3 protein: ASSWRPRGRESYEQY

V gene: TRBV27
CDR3 protein: ASKPRGTEQY

V gene: TRBV6-4
CDR3 protein: ASSDGGAGELF

V gene: TRBV7-2
CDR3 protein: ATSPVTGRALREQY

V gene: TRBV25-1
CDR3 protein: ASSGSRGVPYNEQF

V gene: TRBV30
CDR3 protein: AWNPPSNGIEAF

V gene: TRBV2
CDR3 protein: ASSRDRRLRAGETVAYEQY

V gene: TRBV19
CDR3 protein: ASSLRRRGIYGYT

V gene: TRBV2
CDR3 protein: ASSGQGLSYEQY

V gene: TRBV15
CDR3 protein: ATSRDPGGNSPLH

V gene: TRBV10-3
CDR3 protein: AISIDGLQNIQY

V gene: TRBV5-6
CDR3 protein: ASSLGGTFGYT

V gene: TRBV5-4
CDR3 protein: ASSPVFESGELF

V gene: TRBV21-1
CDR3 protein: ASRGQVPYQPQH

V gene: TRBV9
CDR3 protein: ASSVGRDGRTDTQY

V gene: TRBV20-1
CDR3 protein: SASVRGGYT

V gene: TRBV4-3
CDR3 protein: ASSQEHGWDYNSPLH

V gene: TRBV5-1
CDR3 protein: ASSLGGAGIDETQY

V gene: TRBV30
CDR3 protein: AWSVSGETQY

V gene: TRBV30
CDR3 protein: AWKGGTMNTEAF

V gene: TRBV6-5
CDR3 protein: ASRLREGNTEAF

V gene: TRBV5-6
CDR3 protein: ASSSGTGTLASPLH

V gene: TRBV11-1
CDR3 protein: ASSHKLAGSTDTQY

V gene: TRBV19
CDR3 protein: ASSLQGGSGYT

V gene: TRBV7-2
CDR3 protein: ASSLLPGFRYEQY

V gene: TRBV4-2
CDR3 protein: ASSHGREGSSPLH